These T cell receptor beta chains were read from a single sample in a study of T cell responses to AZD1222 COVID-19 vaccine. Libraries were prepared by immunoSEQ multiplex PCR; TCRdb keeps only in-frame clonotypes and omits some of them. The data show some 60,000 clones, with 65% to 90% seen just once and 6% to 7.5% held by the top ten. The material was peripheral blood, obtained 28 days after the second AZD1222 dose. The source is an adult who received the AZD1222 COVID-19 vaccine. Each CDR3 is given with its conserved first and last residue. Each record gives: J gene, clone size, V gene, CDR3 length, D gene, CDR3 DNA, CDR3 protein. A D gene is named only where the DNA matches it firmly. Clone sizes are given selectively: once, few, many, or a class where the clone is expanded.

J gene: TRBJ1-5
clone size: few
V gene: TRBV5-8
CDR3 length: 17
D gene: TRBD1
CDR3 DNA: TGTGCCAGCAGCGTCGGGACAGGGGCTTTCAACAATCAGCCCCAGCATTTT
CDR3 protein: CASSVGTGAFNNQPQHF

J gene: TRBJ1-1
clone size: .
V gene: TRBV5-4
CDR3 length: 14
D gene: TRBD1
CDR3 DNA: TGTGCCAGCAGCTGGACAGGGGGGAACACTGAAGCTTTCTTT
CDR3 protein: CASSWTGGNTEAFF

J gene: TRBJ1-1
clone size: once
V gene: TRBV25-1
CDR3 length: 13
D gene: TRBD1
CDR3 DNA: TGTGCCAGCAGGATACAGGGGGACACTGAAGCTTTCTTT
CDR3 protein: CASRIQGDTEAFF

J gene: TRBJ2-5
clone size: .
V gene: TRBV7-2
CDR3 length: 14
D gene: TRBD2
CDR3 DNA: TGTGCCAGCAGCATCACCGGGGGGGCGGAGACCCAGTACTTC
CDR3 protein: CASSITGGAETQYF

J gene: TRBJ1-2
clone size: .
V gene: TRBV7-9
CDR3 length: 15
D gene: TRBD1
CDR3 DNA: TGTGCCAGCAGCTTAGTAAAGGGGGCGAATGCAGGCTACACCTTC
CDR3 protein: CASSLVKGANAGYTF

J gene: TRBJ2-3
clone size: .
V gene: TRBV6-2/TRBV6-3
CDR3 length: 15
D gene: .
CDR3 DNA: TGTGCCAGCAGTTACAGCCGTGTAAGCACAGATACGCAGTATTTT
CDR3 protein: CASSYSRVSTDTQYF

J gene: TRBJ1-3
clone size: .
V gene: TRBV9
CDR3 length: 13
D gene: .
CDR3 DNA: TGTGCCAGCAGCCCTGGTTCCTCCAACACCATATATTTT
CDR3 protein: CASSPGSSNTIYF

J gene: TRBJ2-1
clone size: .
V gene: TRBV7-8
CDR3 length: 14
D gene: .
CDR3 DNA: TGTGCCAGCAGCCCCCGAGATGGAGTCAATGAGCAGTTCTTC
CDR3 protein: CASSPRDGVNEQFF

J gene: TRBJ1-4
clone size: .
V gene: TRBV12-3/TRBV12-4
CDR3 length: 13
D gene: .
CDR3 DNA: TGTGCCAGCAGTTTCACCGTTAATGAAAAACTGTTTTTT
CDR3 protein: CASSFTVNEKLFF

J gene: TRBJ2-1
clone size: .
V gene: TRBV5-1
CDR3 length: 14
D gene: TRBD2
CDR3 DNA: TGCGCCAGCAGCCCGGGACTAGGTGGTGATGAGCAGTTCTTC
CDR3 protein: CASSPGLGGDEQFF

J gene: TRBJ2-7
clone size: .
V gene: TRBV7-2
CDR3 length: 15
D gene: TRBD2
CDR3 DNA: TGTGCCAGCAGCTTGGTGGGAGGGACTTCTTACGAGCAGTACTTC
CDR3 protein: CASSLVGGTSYEQYF

J gene: TRBJ2-7
clone size: .
V gene: TRBV19
CDR3 length: 14
D gene: .
CDR3 DNA: TGTGCCAGTAGTATAGATTGGGCAGTCTACGAGCAGTACTTC
CDR3 protein: CASSIDWAVYEQYF

J gene: TRBJ1-5
clone size: .
V gene: TRBV19
CDR3 length: 16
D gene: TRBD1
CDR3 DNA: TGTGCCAGTTCTCCCTCCGGGACAGGGGGTTGGCAGCCCCAGCATTTT
CDR3 protein: CASSPSGTGGWQPQHF

J gene: TRBJ1-5
clone size: .
V gene: TRBV28
CDR3 length: 16
D gene: TRBD1
CDR3 DNA: TGTGCCAGCAGTTCCCTCGGACAGGGGGCAGGTCAGCCCCAGCATTTT
CDR3 protein: CASSSLGQGAGQPQHF

J gene: TRBJ2-7
clone size: .
V gene: TRBV4-2
CDR3 length: 13
D gene: .
CDR3 DNA: TGTGCCAGCAGCCAAGATCGTGGCACCGAGCAGTACTTC
CDR3 protein: CASSQDRGTEQYF

J gene: TRBJ1-1
clone size: .
V gene: TRBV7-2
CDR3 length: 14
D gene: .
CDR3 DNA: TGTGCCAGCAGCTTAGGGGGATCGAACACTGAAGCTTTCTTT
CDR3 protein: CASSLGGSNTEAFF

J gene: TRBJ2-7
clone size: .
V gene: TRBV6-5
CDR3 length: 16
D gene: TRBD2
CDR3 DNA: TGTGCCAGCAGTTACTTTGGCGGGGGGGCCGCCTACGAGCAGTACTTC
CDR3 protein: CASSYFGGGAAYEQYF

J gene: TRBJ2-5
clone size: .
V gene: TRBV3-1/TRBV3-2
CDR3 length: 16
D gene: .
CDR3 DNA: TGTGCCAGCAGCCGGACTAGAACAGGGGTCGGGGAGACCCAGTACTTC
CDR3 protein: CASSRTRTGVGETQYF

J gene: TRBJ1-5
clone size: .
V gene: TRBV27
CDR3 length: 14
D gene: TRBD1
CDR3 DNA: TGTGCCAGCAGTCCGTGGACAGGCCTGCAGCCCCAGCATTTT
CDR3 protein: CASSPWTGLQPQHF

J gene: TRBJ1-5
clone size: .
V gene: TRBV6-5
CDR3 length: 13
D gene: TRBD1
CDR3 DNA: TGTGCCAGCAGTTGGGCGACAGGGCAGCCCCAGCATTTT
CDR3 protein: CASSWATGQPQHF

J gene: TRBJ2-5
clone size: .
V gene: TRBV6-2/TRBV6-3
CDR3 length: 15
D gene: .
CDR3 DNA: TGTGCCAGCAGTTCACCCGCGGCTAGCCGAGAGACCCAGTACTTC
CDR3 protein: CASSSPAASRETQYF

J gene: TRBJ2-1
clone size: .
V gene: TRBV4-1
CDR3 length: 16
D gene: TRBD2
CDR3 DNA: TGCGCCAGCAGCCAACCCGAGCGGGGGGGCCCCGGTGAGCAGTTCTTC
CDR3 protein: CASSQPERGGPGEQFF

J gene: TRBJ2-7
clone size: once
V gene: TRBV21-1
CDR3 length: 16
D gene: .
CDR3 DNA: TGTGCCAGCAGCAAAGGGCCGGGACAGAGATCCTACGAGCAGTACTTC
CDR3 protein: CASSKGPGQRSYEQYF

J gene: TRBJ2-7
clone size: .
V gene: TRBV28
CDR3 length: 15
D gene: .
CDR3 DNA: TGTGCCAGCACCATTACTCACACAACCTCCTACGAGCAGTACTTC
CDR3 protein: CASTITHTTSYEQYF

J gene: TRBJ1-2
clone size: .
V gene: TRBV4-2
CDR3 length: 17
D gene: .
CDR3 DNA: TGTGCCAGCAGCCTAAGTGTGGGGCCTCTGACTAACTATGGCTACACCTTC
CDR3 protein: CASSLSVGPLTNYGYTF

J gene: TRBJ1-1
clone size: .
V gene: TRBV2
CDR3 length: 14
D gene: TRBD1
CDR3 DNA: TGTGCCAGCAGTACTCGACAGGGAGCCACTGAAGCTTTCTTT
CDR3 protein: CASSTRQGATEAFF

J gene: TRBJ1-5
clone size: .
V gene: TRBV10-2
CDR3 length: 14
D gene: .
CDR3 DNA: TGCGCCAGCAGTGACAGATATAGCAATCAGCCCCAGCATTTT
CDR3 protein: CASSDRYSNQPQHF

J gene: TRBJ2-1
clone size: .
V gene: TRBV7-8
CDR3 length: 17
D gene: .
CDR3 DNA: TGTGCCAGCAGCTTGCGGGCGGCGCGAGCGTCTTACAATGAGCAGTTCTTC
CDR3 protein: CASSLRAARASYNEQFF

J gene: TRBJ2-2
clone size: .
V gene: TRBV7-3
CDR3 length: 14
D gene: .
CDR3 DNA: TGTGCCAGCAGCTCTACCTCGAACACCGGGGAGCTGTTTTTT
CDR3 protein: CASSSTSNTGELFF

J gene: TRBJ1-1
clone size: .
V gene: TRBV12-3/TRBV12-4
CDR3 length: 13
D gene: .
CDR3 DNA: TGTGCCACCGAGCGGTTTAAGGACACTGAAGCTTTCTTT
CDR3 protein: CATERFKDTEAFF

J gene: TRBJ1-1
clone size: .
V gene: TRBV28
CDR3 length: 15
D gene: .
CDR3 DNA: TGTGCCAGCAGCACACCAGGGAGGGGAATCACTGAAGCTTTCTTT
CDR3 protein: CASSTPGRGITEAFF

J gene: TRBJ2-7
clone size: .
V gene: TRBV5-6
CDR3 length: 14
D gene: .
CDR3 DNA: TGTGCCAGCAGTCGATGGCAGCAGGGCTACGAGCAGTACTTC
CDR3 protein: CASSRWQQGYEQYF

J gene: TRBJ2-5
clone size: .
V gene: TRBV7-8
CDR3 length: 16
D gene: .
CDR3 DNA: TGTGCCAGCAGCTTAGAGGAGCGGAGTGGGGAAGAGACCCAGTACTTC
CDR3 protein: CASSLEERSGEETQYF

J gene: TRBJ1-2
clone size: .
V gene: TRBV7-2
CDR3 length: 14
D gene: .
CDR3 DNA: TGTGCCAGCAGCGCCCTATGGGGGAGCAATGGCTACACCTTC
CDR3 protein: CASSALWGSNGYTF

J gene: TRBJ1-4
clone size: .
V gene: TRBV3-1/TRBV3-2
CDR3 length: 13
D gene: .
CDR3 DNA: TGTGCCAGCAGCCAAGTTAAGGGGGAAAAACTGTTTTTT
CDR3 protein: CASSQVKGEKLFF

J gene: TRBJ1-1
clone size: .
V gene: TRBV6-5
CDR3 length: 14
D gene: .
CDR3 DNA: TGTGCCAGCAGTTATCGACACAAGAACACTGAAGCTTTCTTT
CDR3 protein: CASSYRHKNTEAFF

J gene: TRBJ1-1
clone size: .
V gene: TRBV5-1
CDR3 length: 14
D gene: TRBD1
CDR3 DNA: TGCGCCAGCAGTCTGACAGGGGCTAACACTGAAGCTTTCTTT
CDR3 protein: CASSLTGANTEAFF

J gene: TRBJ2-7
clone size: .
V gene: TRBV7-9
CDR3 length: 15
D gene: .
CDR3 DNA: TGTGCCAGCAGCCCAAACCCCGACAAAAACTACGAGCAGTACTTC
CDR3 protein: CASSPNPDKNYEQYF

J gene: TRBJ2-3
clone size: few
V gene: TRBV28
CDR3 length: 14
D gene: .
CDR3 DNA: TGTGCCAGCAGTTTTCGGCAGGGCACAGATACGCAGTATTTT
CDR3 protein: CASSFRQGTDTQYF

J gene: TRBJ1-4
clone size: .
V gene: TRBV25-1
CDR3 length: 15
D gene: .
CDR3 DNA: TGTGCCAGCAGTGAGCTGGGGGGCGCAAGTGAAAAACTGTTTTTT
CDR3 protein: CASSELGGASEKLFF

J gene: TRBJ2-5
clone size: .
V gene: TRBV7-2
CDR3 length: 14
D gene: TRBD2
CDR3 DNA: TGTGCCAGCAGCTCGGGACTAGCACAAGAGACCCAGTACTTC
CDR3 protein: CASSSGLAQETQYF

J gene: TRBJ2-7
clone size: .
V gene: TRBV7-8
CDR3 length: 16
D gene: TRBD2
CDR3 DNA: TGTGCCAGCAGCTCCCGGCTAGCGGGGGTAACCTACGAGCAGTACTTC
CDR3 protein: CASSSRLAGVTYEQYF

J gene: TRBJ1-2
clone size: .
V gene: TRBV6-2/TRBV6-3
CDR3 length: 17
D gene: TRBD1
CDR3 DNA: TGTGCCAGCAGTTACTCGAACGTCGCGGGACAGGTCTATGGCTACACCTTC
CDR3 protein: CASSYSNVAGQVYGYTF

J gene: TRBJ2-7
clone size: few
V gene: TRBV6-2/TRBV6-3
CDR3 length: 16
D gene: .
CDR3 DNA: TGTGCCAGCAGTTACGAGGTGAAGGGTCTGACCTACGAGCAGTACTTC
CDR3 protein: CASSYEVKGLTYEQYF

J gene: TRBJ2-3
clone size: .
V gene: TRBV20-1
CDR3 length: 13
D gene: .
CDR3 DNA: TGCAGTGCTAGTAAGGGGCACACAGATACGCAGTATTTT
CDR3 protein: CSASKGHTDTQYF

J gene: TRBJ2-3
clone size: .
V gene: TRBV3-1/TRBV3-2
CDR3 length: 15
D gene: .
CDR3 DNA: TGTGCCAGCAGCCAAGAATGGTTAGCAGGAGATACGCAGTATTTT
CDR3 protein: CASSQEWLAGDTQYF

J gene: TRBJ2-5
clone size: .
V gene: TRBV20-1
CDR3 length: 11
D gene: .
CDR3 DNA: TGCAGTGGGCCCCATGAAGAGACCCAGTACTTC
CDR3 protein: CSGPHEETQYF

J gene: TRBJ1-6
clone size: once
V gene: TRBV5-4
CDR3 length: 14
D gene: TRBD1
CDR3 DNA: TGTGCCAGCAGTTTTGACAGGGATGGTTCACCCCTCCACTTT
CDR3 protein: CASSFDRDGSPLHF

J gene: TRBJ2-2
clone size: .
V gene: TRBV18
CDR3 length: 15
D gene: TRBD1
CDR3 DNA: TGTGCCAGCTCACAGACAGGGGTGAACACCGGGGAGCTGTTTTTT
CDR3 protein: CASSQTGVNTGELFF

J gene: TRBJ1-3
clone size: .
V gene: TRBV10-2
CDR3 length: 12
D gene: .
CDR3 DNA: TGCGCCAGCAGTGAAGGGCGAAACACCATATATTTT
CDR3 protein: CASSEGRNTIYF

J gene: TRBJ2-2
clone size: .
V gene: TRBV5-1
CDR3 length: 16
D gene: TRBD1
CDR3 DNA: TGCGCCAGCAGCTCCGGACAGGGGACGGGCACCGGGGAGCTGTTTTTT
CDR3 protein: CASSSGQGTGTGELFF

J gene: TRBJ1-6
clone size: .
V gene: TRBV28
CDR3 length: 17
D gene: .
CDR3 DNA: TGTGCCAGCAGTCCCCCAGGGACCATCTCCTATAATTCACCCCTCCACTTT
CDR3 protein: CASSPPGTISYNSPLHF

J gene: TRBJ2-7
clone size: .
V gene: TRBV5-6
CDR3 length: 15
D gene: .
CDR3 DNA: TGTGCCAGCAGCCCATTAGAGGGCAGAAACTACGAGCAGTACTTC
CDR3 protein: CASSPLEGRNYEQYF

J gene: TRBJ1-5
clone size: once
V gene: TRBV6-2/TRBV6-3
CDR3 length: 18
D gene: .
CDR3 DNA: TGTGCCAGCAGTTACTCCGGGACATACGTGGGGGAAGATCAGCCCCAGCATTTT
CDR3 protein: CASSYSGTYVGEDQPQHF